This TCR beta chain was observed in a study of shared clonotypes between healthy human individuals. The CDR3 length is 12 residues. CDR1 is SNHLY, CDR2 FYNNEI, per germline. The V and J ends lost 8 bases and 7 bases respectively, with 12 bases between them. Clones were sequenced by immunoSEQ multiplex PCR, and TCRdb holds only the in-frame ones, with some missing. Here the sample spans 2 million to 2.5 million clones, over 85% being singletons. The sample holds one count of this clone. The sample consisted of naive CD4+ T cells sorted from blood. Subset denoted: CD45RA+ positively selected. This TCR came from a man between 18 and 29 years old in good health. The chain links TRBV2 to TRBJ1-5, with a tentative D call TRBD1 (6 bases). CDR3 sequence: CASLGQNQPQHF. CDR3 bases: TGTGCCAGCCTAGGACAGAACCAGCCCCAGCATTTT.